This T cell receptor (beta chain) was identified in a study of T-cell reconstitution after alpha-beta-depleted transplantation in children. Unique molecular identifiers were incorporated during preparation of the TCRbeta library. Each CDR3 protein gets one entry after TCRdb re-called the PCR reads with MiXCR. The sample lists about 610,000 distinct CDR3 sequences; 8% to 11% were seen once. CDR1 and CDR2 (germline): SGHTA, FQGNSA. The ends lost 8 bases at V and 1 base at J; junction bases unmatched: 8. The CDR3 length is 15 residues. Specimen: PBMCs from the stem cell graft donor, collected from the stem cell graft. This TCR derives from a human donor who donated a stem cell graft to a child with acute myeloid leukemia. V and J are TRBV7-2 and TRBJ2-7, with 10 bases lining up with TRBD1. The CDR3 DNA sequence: TGTGCCAGCTTTGATGGGGGACAGGGGTCCTACGAGCAGTACTTC. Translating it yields CASFDGGQGSYEQYF.